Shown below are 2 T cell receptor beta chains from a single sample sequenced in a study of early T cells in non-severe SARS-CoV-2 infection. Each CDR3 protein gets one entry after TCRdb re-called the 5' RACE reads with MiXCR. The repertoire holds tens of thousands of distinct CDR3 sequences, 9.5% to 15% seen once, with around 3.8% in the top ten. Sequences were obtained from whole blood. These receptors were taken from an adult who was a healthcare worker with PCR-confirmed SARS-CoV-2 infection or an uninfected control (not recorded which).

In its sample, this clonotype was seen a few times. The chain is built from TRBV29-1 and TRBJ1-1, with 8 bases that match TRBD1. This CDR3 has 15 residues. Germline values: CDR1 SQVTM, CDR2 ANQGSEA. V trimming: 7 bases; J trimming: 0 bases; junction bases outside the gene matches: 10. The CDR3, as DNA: TGCAGCGCATCAGGGGGCTGGGCGATGAACACTGAAGCTTTCTTT. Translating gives CSASGGWAMNTEAFF.

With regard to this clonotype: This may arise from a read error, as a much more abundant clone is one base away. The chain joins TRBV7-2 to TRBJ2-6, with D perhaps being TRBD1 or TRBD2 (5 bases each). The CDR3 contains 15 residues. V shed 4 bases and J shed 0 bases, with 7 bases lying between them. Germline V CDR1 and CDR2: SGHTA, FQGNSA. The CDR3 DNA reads TGTGCCAGCAGCTCGGGACCCTCTGGGGCCAACGTCCTGACTTTC. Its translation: CASSSGPSGANVLTF.